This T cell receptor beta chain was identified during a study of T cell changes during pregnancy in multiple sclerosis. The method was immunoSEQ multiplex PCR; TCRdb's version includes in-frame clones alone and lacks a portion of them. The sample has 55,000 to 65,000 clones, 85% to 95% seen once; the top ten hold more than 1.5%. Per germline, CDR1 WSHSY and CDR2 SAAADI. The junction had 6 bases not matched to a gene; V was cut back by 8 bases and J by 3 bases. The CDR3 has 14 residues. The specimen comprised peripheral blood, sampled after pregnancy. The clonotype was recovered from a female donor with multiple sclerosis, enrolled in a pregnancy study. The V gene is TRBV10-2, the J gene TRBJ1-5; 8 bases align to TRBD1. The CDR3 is CASREGQVNQPQHF. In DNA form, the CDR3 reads TGCGCCAGCCGAGAGGGACAGGTCAATCAGCCCCAGCATTTT.